Each of the 6 T cell receptor beta chains below was sequenced from the same sample in a study of cytomegalovirus exposure and HLA in healthy donors. The PCR contained 60 Vbeta and 13 Jbeta primers. The table came from immunoSEQ multiplex PCR; TCRdb's copy has only in-frame clones and leaves some out. Of some 150,000 clones in the sample, 80% to 90% were seen once. Material: PBMCs. Every receptor here comes from a woman aged 45-59 years in good health and CMV-seronegative.

V is TRBV4-3 and J is TRBJ1-4; no reliable D call. This CDR3 is 13 amino acids long. Trimming cost V 4 bases and J 8 bases, with 11 bases left between them. Germline V gene sequence: CDR1 LGHNA, CDR2 YSLEER. CDR3 loop: CASSPGVQEKLFF. The CDR3 coding sequence is TGCGCCAGCAGCCCCGGGGTACAGGAAAAACTGTTTTTT.

The chain uses TRBV4-3 and TRBJ1-6; D gene ambiguous. V lost 0 bases and J lost 10, with 16 bases in between. Germline CDR1 reads LGHNA; CDR2 reads YSLEER. The CDR3 spans 16 residues. The CDR3 DNA reads as TGCGCCAGCAGCCAAGATCCGTTAAGGTTGGAGTCACCCCTCCACTTT. Translation: CASSQDPLRLESPLHF.

This chain joins TRBV19 and TRBJ2-7; D is unclear. CDR1 and CDR2 from the germline V gene are LNHDA and SQIVND (reference sequence). This CDR3 spans 14 amino acids. The V and J ends lost 5 bases and 0 bases respectively, with 11 bases between them. This chain's CDR3 is CASSPGGSSYEQYF. The CDR3 coding sequence is TGTGCCAGTAGTCCTGGCGGAAGCTCCTACGAGCAGTACTTC.

The genes are TRBV5-1 and TRBJ2-1, with TRBD2 identical over 13 bases. The germline V gene encodes CDR1 SGHRS and CDR2 YFSETQ. The CDR3 is made up of 16 amino acids. After removal of 4 bases from V and 9 bases from J, the junction contained 10 bases not matched to a gene. CDR3 residues: CASSADTSGGASEQFF. The CDR3 DNA is TGCGCCAGCAGCGCCGATACTAGCGGGGGGGCTAGTGAGCAGTTCTTC. The full variable domain, its missing parts supplied by reference TRBV5-1 and TRBJ2-1, is KAGVTQTPRYLIKTRGQQVTLSCSPISGHRSVSWYQQTPGQGLQFLFEYFSETQRNKGNFPGRFSGRQFSNSRSEMNVSTLELGDSALYLCASSADTSGGASEQFFGPGTRLTVL.

The V and J genes are TRBV7-2 and TRBJ1-5; 7 bases are shared with TRBD1. Germline loops: CDR1 SGHTA, CDR2 FQGNSA. This CDR3 contains 14 residues. V dropped 4 bases and J dropped 3; count of bases not matched to a gene: 3. CDR3 nucleotide sequence: TGTGCCAGCAGCTCCAGGGGGGACAATCAGCCCCAGCATTTT. This translates into CASSSRGDNQPQHF. Full variable domain (rest looked up from reference TRBV7-2 and TRBJ1-5): GAGVSQSPSNKVTEKGKDVELRCDPISGHTALYWYRQSLGQGLEFLIYFQGNSAPDKSGLPSDRFSAERTGGSVSTLTIQRTQQEDSAVYLCASSSRGDNQPQHFGDGTRLSIL.

V usage is TRBV28 and J usage is TRBJ1-2; maybe TRBD1 (5 bases). This CDR3 contains 14 residues. Germline V gene data show CDR1 as MDHEN and CDR2 as SYDVKM. The V gene lost 1 base and the J gene lost 7 bases, with 13 bases spanning the gap. CDR3 sequence (DNA): TGTGCCAGCAGTTTATATGCGGGGCTCGGTGGCTACACCTTC. Amino acid sequence: CASSLYAGLGGYTF.